This entry describes one TCR beta chain. Its target is unknown. V shed 3 bases, J shed 3 bases, and the junction held 3 bases outside the gene matches. In germline, CDR1 is SSHAT, CDR2 FNYEAQ (reference sequence). There are 15 residues in the CDR3. Splitting of CD4+ cells produced CD45RA+ naive and CD45RA-negative memory subsets. The data were obtained in a study of shared clonotypes between healthy human individuals. Notes on the study in general: Shared clonotypes across all four donors exceeded non-shared ones in generation probability. Among four donors, approximately 5% of naive CD4 clonotypes were found in common.

Assay: immunoSEQ multiplex PCR; the TCRdb copy retains only in-frame clones and omits some. The top ten clones hold around 0.37% of a sample with roughly 2,500,000 clones, roughly 93% of them seen once. The specimen was naive CD4+ T cells from PBMCs. The subset here: CD45RA+ positively selected. The genes are TRBV7-7 and TRBJ2-1, with TRBD1 identical over 9 bases. This TCR derives from a man between 18 and 29 years old in good health. Some clones in this sample may be carry-over from other donors' samples. CDR3 DNA sequence: TGTGCCAGCAGCTTGGGACAGGGTTTCTACAATGAGCAGTTCTTC. Its translation is CASSLGQGFYNEQFF.